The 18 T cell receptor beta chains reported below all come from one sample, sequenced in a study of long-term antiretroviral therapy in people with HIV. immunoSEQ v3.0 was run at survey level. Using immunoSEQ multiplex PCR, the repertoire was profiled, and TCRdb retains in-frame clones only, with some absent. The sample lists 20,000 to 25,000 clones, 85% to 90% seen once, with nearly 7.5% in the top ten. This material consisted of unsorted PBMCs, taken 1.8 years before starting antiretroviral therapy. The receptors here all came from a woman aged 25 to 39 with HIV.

CDR3 residues: CASVSRYNQPQHF. CDR3 coding DNA: TGTGCCAGCGTCAGCCGCTACAATCAGCCCCAGCATTTT. The V gene is TRBV2, the J gene TRBJ1-5; D not resolved. CDR3 length: 13 amino acids. Germline V gene sequence: CDR1 SNHLY, CDR2 FYNNEI. Trimming removed 8 bases from V and 3 bases from J, with 11 bases in between.

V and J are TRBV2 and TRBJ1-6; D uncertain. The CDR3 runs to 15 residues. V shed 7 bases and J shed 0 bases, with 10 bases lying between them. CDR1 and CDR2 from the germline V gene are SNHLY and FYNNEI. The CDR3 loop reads CASKLESSYNSPLHF. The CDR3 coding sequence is TGTGCCAGCAAATTAGAAAGCTCCTATAATTCACCCCTCCACTTT.

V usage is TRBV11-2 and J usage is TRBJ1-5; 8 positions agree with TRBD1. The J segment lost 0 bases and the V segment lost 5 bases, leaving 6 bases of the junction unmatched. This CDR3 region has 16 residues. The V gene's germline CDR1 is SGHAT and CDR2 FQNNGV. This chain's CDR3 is CASSPQGGYSNQPQHF. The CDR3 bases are TGTGCCAGCAGCCCACAGGGGGGATATAGCAATCAGCCCCAGCATTTT.

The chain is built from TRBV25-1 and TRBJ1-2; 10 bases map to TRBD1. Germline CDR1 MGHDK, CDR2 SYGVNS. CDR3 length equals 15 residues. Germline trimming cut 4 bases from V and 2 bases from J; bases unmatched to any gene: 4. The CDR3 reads CASSGTGQGNYGYTF. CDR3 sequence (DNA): TGTGCCAGCAGTGGGACGGGACAGGGGAACTATGGCTACACCTTC.

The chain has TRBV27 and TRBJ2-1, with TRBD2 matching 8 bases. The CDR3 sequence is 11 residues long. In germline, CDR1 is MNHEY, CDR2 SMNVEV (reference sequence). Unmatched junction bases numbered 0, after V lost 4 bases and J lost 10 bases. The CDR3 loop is CASSSGGEQFF. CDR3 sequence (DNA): TGTGCCAGCAGTTCGGGAGGGGAGCAGTTCTTC.

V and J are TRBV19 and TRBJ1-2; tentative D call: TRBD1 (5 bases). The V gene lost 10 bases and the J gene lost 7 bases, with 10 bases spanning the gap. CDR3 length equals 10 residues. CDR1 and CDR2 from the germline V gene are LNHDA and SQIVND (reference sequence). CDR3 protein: CATAGAGYTF. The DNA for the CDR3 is TGTGCCACGGCCGGGGCTGGCTACACCTTC.

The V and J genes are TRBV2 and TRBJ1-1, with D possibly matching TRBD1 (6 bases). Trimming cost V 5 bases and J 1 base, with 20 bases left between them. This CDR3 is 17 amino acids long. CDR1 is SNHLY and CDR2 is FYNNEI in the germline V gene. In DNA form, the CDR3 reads TGTGCCAGCAGTTCCAGGGGCGCTAGACGTGGGAACACTGAAGCTTTCTTT. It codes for CASSSRGARRGNTEAFF. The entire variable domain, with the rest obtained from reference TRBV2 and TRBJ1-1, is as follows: EPEVTQTPSHQVTQMGQEVILRCVPISNHLYFYWYRQILGQKVEFLVSFYNNEISEKSEIFDDQFSVERPDGSNFTLKIRSTKLEDSAMYFCASSSRGARRGNTEAFFGQGTRLTVV.

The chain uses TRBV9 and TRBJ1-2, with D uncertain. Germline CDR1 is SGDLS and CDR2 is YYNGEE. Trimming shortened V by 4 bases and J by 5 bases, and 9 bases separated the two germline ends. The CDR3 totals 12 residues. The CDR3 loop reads CASSTPGYGYTF. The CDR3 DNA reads TGTGCCAGCAGCACCCCGGGATATGGCTACACCTTC.

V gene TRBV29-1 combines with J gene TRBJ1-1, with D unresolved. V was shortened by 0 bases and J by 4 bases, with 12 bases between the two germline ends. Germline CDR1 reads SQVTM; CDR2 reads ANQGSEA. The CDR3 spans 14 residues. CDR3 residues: CSVEDGSGITEAFF. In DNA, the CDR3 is TGCAGCGTTGAAGATGGGTCTGGAATCACTGAAGCTTTCTTT.

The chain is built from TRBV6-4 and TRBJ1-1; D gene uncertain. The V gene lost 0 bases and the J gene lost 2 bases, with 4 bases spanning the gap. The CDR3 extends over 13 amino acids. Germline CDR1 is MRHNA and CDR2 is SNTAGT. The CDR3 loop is CASSDSANTEAFF. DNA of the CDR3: TGTGCCAGCAGTGACTCTGCCAACACTGAAGCTTTCTTT.

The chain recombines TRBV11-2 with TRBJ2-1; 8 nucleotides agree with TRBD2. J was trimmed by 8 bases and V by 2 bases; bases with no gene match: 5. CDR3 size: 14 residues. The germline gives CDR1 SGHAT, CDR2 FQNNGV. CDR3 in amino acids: CASSLLAGGYEQFF. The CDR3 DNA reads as TGTGCCAGCAGCTTATTGGCGGGGGGCTATGAGCAGTTCTTC.

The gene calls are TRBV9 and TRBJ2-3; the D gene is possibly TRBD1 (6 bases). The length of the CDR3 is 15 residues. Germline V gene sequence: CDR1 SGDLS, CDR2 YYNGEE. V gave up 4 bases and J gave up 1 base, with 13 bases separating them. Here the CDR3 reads CASSFTGQGTDTQYF. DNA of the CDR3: TGTGCCAGCAGCTTTACAGGGCAGGGCACAGATACGCAGTATTTT.

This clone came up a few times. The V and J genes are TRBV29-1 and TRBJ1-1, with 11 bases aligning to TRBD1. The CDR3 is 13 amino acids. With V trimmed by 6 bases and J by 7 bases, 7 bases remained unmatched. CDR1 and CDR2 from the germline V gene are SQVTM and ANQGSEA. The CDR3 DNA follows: TGCAGCGTATCGGGACAGGGGGTCGGTGAAGCTTTCTTT. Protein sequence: CSVSGQGVGEAFF.

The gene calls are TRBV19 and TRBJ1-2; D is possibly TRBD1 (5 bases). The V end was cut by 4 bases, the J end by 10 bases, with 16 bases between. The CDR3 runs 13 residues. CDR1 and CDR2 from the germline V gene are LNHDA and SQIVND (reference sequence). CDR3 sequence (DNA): TGTGCCAGTAGTAGAGGACACCGGATAGCCTACACCTTC. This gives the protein CASSRGHRIAYTF.

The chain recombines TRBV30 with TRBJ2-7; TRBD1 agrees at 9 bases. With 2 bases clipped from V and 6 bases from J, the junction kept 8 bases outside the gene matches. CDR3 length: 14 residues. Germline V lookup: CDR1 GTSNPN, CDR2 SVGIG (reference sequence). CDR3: CAWSTGQGTGEQYF. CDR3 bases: TGTGCCTGGAGTACGGGACAGGGCACCGGCGAGCAGTACTTC.

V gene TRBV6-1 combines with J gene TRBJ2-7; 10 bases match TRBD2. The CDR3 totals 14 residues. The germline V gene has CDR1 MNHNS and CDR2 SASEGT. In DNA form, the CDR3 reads TGTGTCAGCAGTCCGGGACTAGCGTTTGGCGAGCAGTACGTC. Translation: CVSSPGLAFGEQYV.

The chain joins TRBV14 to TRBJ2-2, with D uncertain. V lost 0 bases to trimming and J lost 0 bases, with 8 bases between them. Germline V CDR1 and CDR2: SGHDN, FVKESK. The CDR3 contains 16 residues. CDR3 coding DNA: TGTGCCAGCAGCCAAGACAGACTGGCGAACACCGGGGAGCTGTTTTTT. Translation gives CASSQDRLANTGELFF.

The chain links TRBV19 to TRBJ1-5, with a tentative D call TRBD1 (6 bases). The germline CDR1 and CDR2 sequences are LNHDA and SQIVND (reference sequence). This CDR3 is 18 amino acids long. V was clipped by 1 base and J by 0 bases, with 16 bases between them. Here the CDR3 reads CASSIVFGQKYSNQPQHF. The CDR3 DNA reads TGTGCCAGTAGTATAGTTTTCGGACAGAAATATAGCAATCAGCCCCAGCATTTT. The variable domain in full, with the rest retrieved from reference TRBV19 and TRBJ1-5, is DGGITQSPKYLFRKEGQNVTLSCEQNLNHDAMYWYRQDPGQGLRLIYYSQIVNDFQKGDIAEGYSVSREKKESFPLTVTSAQKNPTAFYLCASSIVFGQKYSNQPQHFGDGTRLSIL.